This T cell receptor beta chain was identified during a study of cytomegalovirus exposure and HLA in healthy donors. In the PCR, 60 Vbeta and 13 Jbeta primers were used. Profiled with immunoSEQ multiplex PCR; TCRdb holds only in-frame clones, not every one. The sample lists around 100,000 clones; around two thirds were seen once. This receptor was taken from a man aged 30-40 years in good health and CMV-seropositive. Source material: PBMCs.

The CDR3 protein is CAWSGGPTTEAFF. CDR3 in DNA: TGTGCCTGGAGTGGTGGCCCAACCACTGAAGCTTTCTTT. This chain links TRBV30 with TRBJ1-1; D uncertain. V lost 1 base to trimming and J lost 4 bases, with 10 bases between them. CDR3 length equals 13 residues. Per germline, CDR1 GTSNPN and CDR2 SVGIG (reference sequence).